This T cell receptor (beta chain) was retrieved from a study of blood T cell repertoires in COVID-19. Overall study context: The United States, Italy and Spain supplied acute and convalescent COVID-19 samples.

TCRdb's copy holds only in-frame clones and misses some; the assay was immunoSEQ multiplex PCR. The sample has about 410,000 clones; roughly 91% are singletons. J lost 6 bases, V lost 1 base, and 3 bases had no gene match. The length of the CDR3 is 13 residues. CDR1 SGHRS and CDR2 YFSETQ come from the germline V gene. V gene TRBV5-1 combines with J gene TRBJ2-7, with TRBD1 matching 8 bases. The clonotype originates from a woman aged 30 to 39 who had recovered from COVID-19. The sample taken for sequencing was PBMCs or T cells enriched from blood (not recorded which). CDR3 region: CASSLSTGGEQYF. CDR3 in DNA: TGCGCCAGCAGCTTGAGCACAGGGGGCGAGCAGTACTTC.